The TCR beta chain described here comes from a study of control samples from healthy donors and cancer patients. The assay was immunoSEQ multiplex PCR, and TCRdb's table has in-frame clones only and misses some. The data contain 95,000 to 150,000 clones, about 88% of them seen just once; the ten biggest clones take up 1.5% to 2%. From germline, CDR1 is SGHTA and CDR2 FQGNSA. V lost 5 bases and J lost 1, with 19 bases in between. CDR3 size: 17 residues. This clone was counted only a few times. This receptor was identified in a man between 18 and 35 years old in good health. The chain employs TRBV7-2 and TRBJ2-3; D gene uncertain. Sequences were obtained from blood. The CDR3 protein is CASSPQRLVRGTDTQYF. In DNA form, the CDR3 reads TGTGCCAGCAGCCCGCAAAGACTGGTTCGAGGCACAGATACGCAGTATTTT.